These 9 T cell receptor beta chains were sequenced from one sample in a study of T cell responses to AZD1222 COVID-19 vaccine. Sequenced by immunoSEQ multiplex PCR; TCRdb stores in-frame clones only, minus some. The top ten hold more than 15% of the sample, which has roughly 100,000 clones, roughly 90% seen once. This sample comprised peripheral blood, obtained 28 days after the second AZD1222 dose. The origin of the receptors is an adult who received the AZD1222 COVID-19 vaccine.

This chain uses TRBV19 with TRBJ1-1; D is unclear. The CDR3 is made up of 15 amino acids. Germline V CDR1 and CDR2: LNHDA, SQIVND (reference sequence). Trimming removed 5 bases at V and 3 bases at J, with 16 bases between. CDR3 coding DNA: TGTGCCAGTAGTCCCCTACTAGGTAAGGACACTGAAGCTTTCTTT. It encodes CASSPLLGKDTEAFF.

The gene calls are TRBV5-5 and TRBJ1-1, with TRBD1 matching over 7 bases. From germline, CDR1 is SGHKS and CDR2 YYEKEE (reference sequence). V was pared by 4 bases and J by 1 base, with 4 bases of the junction left unmatched. CDR3 length: 14 residues. The CDR3 loop reads CASSPWTGNTEAFF. The DNA of the CDR3 is TGTGCCAGCAGCCCCTGGACAGGGAACACTGAAGCTTTCTTT.

This chain connects TRBV6-1 to TRBJ1-1; unclear D gene. V was shortened by 2 bases and J by 10 bases, with 11 bases between the two germline ends. CDR3 length equals 12 residues. Per the germline V gene, CDR1 is MNHNS and CDR2 is SASEGT. DNA for the CDR3: TGTGCCAGCAGTGAATACGAGAGGGTAGCTTTCTTT. Its translation: CASSEYERVAFF.

The chain recombines TRBV7-6 with TRBJ1-1; perhaps TRBD1 as D (5 bases). The CDR3 is made up of 15 amino acids. With 3 bases removed from V and 4 bases from J, the gap between germline ends came to 15 bases. In germline, CDR1 is SGHVS, CDR2 FNYEAQ. The DNA of the CDR3 is TGTGCCAGCAGCTTCGAAAGGCAGGGCTTCACTGAAGCTTTCTTT. Its protein product is CASSFERQGFTEAFF.

This clone showed up just once. The CDR3 DNA follows: TGTGCCAGCAGCAAAATAACAGGTTCGATACGGAATGAGCAGTTCTTC. Protein product: CASSKITGSIRNEQFF. The chain joins TRBV21-1 to TRBJ2-1; the D call in the table, TRBD1, was not verified against the DNA. TRBV21-1 corresponds to a pseudogene. The CDR3 length is 16 residues.

The chain recombines TRBV27 with TRBJ1-6; D uncertain. Germline-derived CDR1 and CDR2 are MNHEY and SMNVEV (reference sequence). The CDR3 has 14 amino acids. V was pared by 4 bases and J by 7 bases, with 11 bases between. The CDR3 loop reads CASSYRGGNSPLHF. The CDR3, as DNA: TGTGCCAGCAGTTATCGGGGAGGAAATTCACCCCTCCACTTT.

The J gene is TRBJ1-2, the V gene TRBV30; D call uncertain. V shed 3 bases and J shed 7 bases, with 12 bases lying between them. The CDR3 has 12 residues. Germline values: CDR1 GTSNPN, CDR2 SVGIG (reference sequence). The CDR3 here is CAWRGEGFGYTF. In nucleotides, the CDR3 is TGTGCCTGGAGGGGAGAAGGGTTTGGCTACACCTTC.

The chain joins TRBV30 to TRBJ2-7; perhaps TRBD1 as D (6 bases). Germline values: CDR1 GTSNPN, CDR2 SVGIG (reference sequence). The CDR3 spans 14 residues. V shed 1 base and J shed 6 bases, with 16 bases lying between them. The CDR3 reads CAWSAGQGFSEQYF. DNA of the CDR3: TGTGCCTGGAGTGCGGGGCAGGGGTTCAGCGAGCAGTACTTC.

This chain joins TRBV2 and TRBJ2-1; D unresolved. The CDR3 runs to 12 residues. Deletions cut 8 bases from V and 3 bases from J, with 8 bases between. Germline CDR1 SNHLY, CDR2 FYNNEI. DNA for the CDR3: TGTGCCAGCCACCGTGACTACAATGAGCAGTTCTTC. It yields the protein CASHRDYNEQFF.